Each of the 28 T cell receptor beta chains below was sequenced from the same sample in a study of CD8+CD57+ T cells in acquired aplastic anemia. Patients chosen for sequencing had shown CD8+CD57+ cell expansion by flow cytometry. For CDR3 and TCR beta VDJ profiling, genomic DNA was the template used. TCRdb used MiXCR to reprocess the reads, holding one entry per CDR3 protein. The table includes under 200,000 distinct CDR3 sequences, 45% to 50% detected once. Source material: sorted CD4+, CD8+, or CD8+CD57+ T cells (not recorded which) from PBMCs. These receptors originate from a human donor with aplastic anemia.

In the case of this clonotype: A much larger clone lies one base from this, so it may be a read error. The conserved phenylalanine or tryptophan normally closing the CDR3 is absent here, so this likely arose from a read error. The genes are TRBV4-3 and TRBJ2-1; 14 positions match TRBD2. Per the germline V gene, CDR1 is LGHNA and CDR2 is YSLEER. Trimming cost V 0 bases and J 8 bases; bases outside gene matches: 3. CDR3 size: 16 residues. The chain's CDR3 is CASSQEGTSGSYEQFS. The CDR3 DNA reads as TGCGCCAGCAGCCAAGAGGGGACTAGCGGGAGCTATGAGCAGTTCTCC.

A word on this clonotype: This may come from a read error, since a much larger clone is one base off. The chain is built from TRBV6-5 and TRBJ1-1, with D hard to call. Germline lookup yields CDR1 MNHEY and CDR2 SVGAGI. The CDR3 sequence is 13 residues long. The V end was cut by 2 bases, the J end by 6 bases, with 10 bases between. As DNA, the CDR3 is TGTGCCAGCAGTTACGGGAAGGGAGCTGAAGCTTTCTTT. Its translation is CASSYGKGAEAFF.

The V and J genes are TRBV9 and TRBJ2-7, with D perhaps matching TRBD1 (6 bases). The CDR3 is 14 amino acids. Trimming removed 4 bases from V and 1 base from J, with 12 bases in between. Germline V CDR1 and CDR2: SGDLS, YYNGEE. CDR3 in DNA: TGTGCCAGCAGCTCAGGGGATGGTTCCTACGAGCAGTACTTC. Protein product: CASSSGDGSYEQYF.

This clonotype was recorded many times. The chain uses TRBV5-5 and TRBJ1-1; 7 bases are a match to TRBD1. Trimming took 5 bases from V and 9 from J; bases not matched to a gene: 10. Looked up from germline, CDR1 is SGHKS and CDR2 is YYEKEE (reference sequence). CDR3 length equals 13 residues. CDR3 nucleotides: TGTGCCAGCAGTTATACCGGACAGGACAAAGCTTTCTTT. Amino acid sequence: CASSYTGQDKAFF. The full variable domain, its missing parts supplied by reference TRBV5-5 and TRBJ1-1, is DAGVTQSPTHLIKTRGQQVTLRCSPISGHKSVSWYQQVLGQGPQFIFQYYEKEERGRGNFPDRFSARQFPNYSSELNVNALLLGDSALYLCASSYTGQDKAFFGQGTRLTVV.

The chain recombines TRBV7-3 with TRBJ2-1, with TRBD2 matching 7 bases. The CDR3 has 16 residues. The germline V gene has CDR1 SGHTA and CDR2 FQGTGA. Losses at the gene ends were 5 bases for V and 7 bases for J; bases not matched to a gene: 14. The CDR3 region is CASSMTGGISVNEQFF. Here the CDR3 DNA reads TGTGCCAGCAGCATGACGGGGGGTATATCGGTTAATGAGCAGTTCTTC.

The chain links TRBV15 to TRBJ1-2; D unresolved. Trimming took off 0 bases at V and 4 bases at J, with 9 bases between the two ends. The CDR3 is 14 amino acids. Germline assignment: CDR1 LNHNV and CDR2 YYDKDF (reference sequence). The CDR3 sequence: CATSRDGRTYGYTF. The CDR3 nucleotides read TGTGCCACCAGCAGAGATGGCAGAACCTATGGCTACACCTTC. Full variable domain (outside the CDR3, taken from reference TRBV15 and TRBJ1-2): DAMVIQNPRYQVTQFGKPVTLSCSQTLNHNVMYWYQQKSSQAPKLLFHYYDKDFNNEADTPDNFQSRRPNTSFCFLDIRSPGLGDTAMYLCATSRDGRTYGYTFGSGTRLTVV.

This chain joins TRBV7-9 and TRBJ2-5; maybe TRBD2 (5 bases). The CDR3 spans 15 residues. The V and J ends lost 4 bases and 2 bases respectively, with 14 bases between them. Germline loops: CDR1 SEHNR, CDR2 FQNEAQ (reference sequence). Here the CDR3 DNA reads TGTGCCAGCAGCTCAGTCTCCGGGAAACAAGAGACCCAGTACTTC. It codes for CASSSVSGKQETQYF.

This clonotype was recorded at least ten times. The rearrangement uses TRBV9 and TRBJ2-7, with 12 positions matching TRBD2. The CDR3 is made up of 16 amino acids. The V and J ends lost 0 bases and 4 bases, in that order; junction bases with no gene match: 5. Per germline, CDR1 SGDLS and CDR2 YYNGEE. In nucleotides, the CDR3 is TGTGCCAGCAGCGTAGGACTAGCGGGAGCAGGGTACGAGCAGTACTTC. It translates to CASSVGLAGAGYEQYF.

In this sample, this clonotype turned up many times. J is TRBJ2-1 and V is TRBV7-9, with 16 bases lining up with TRBD2. The V gene's germline CDR1 is SEHNR and CDR2 FQNEAQ (reference sequence). The CDR3 contains 16 residues. With 4 bases clipped from V and 5 bases from J, the junction kept 2 bases outside the gene matches. The CDR3 spells CASSSGTSGRDNEQFF. CDR3 sequence (DNA): TGTGCCAGCAGCTCCGGGACTAGCGGGAGGGACAATGAGCAGTTCTTC.

Of note for this clonotype: With a much larger clone just one base away, this may be a read error. The gene calls are TRBV9 and TRBJ2-7; D remains ambiguous. Trimming took off 0 bases at V and 1 base at J, with 8 bases between the two ends. The CDR3 has 14 amino acids. Germline V CDR1 and CDR2: SGDLS, YYNGEE. The CDR3 is CASSVGSASYEQYF. The DNA of the CDR3 is TGTGCCAGCAGCGTAGGAAGTGCTTCCTACGAGCAGTACTTC.

This clonotype was seen a few times. The chain has TRBV12-3 or TRBV12-4 and TRBJ1-2; a weak D match, TRBD1 (5 bases). Between the trimmed V and J ends, which lost 2 bases and 7 bases, there was a span of 17 bases. There are 15 residues in the CDR3. CDR3 amino acids: CASSLIGGGGSGYTF. CDR3 DNA sequence: TGTGCCAGCAGTTTAATTGGGGGTGGGGGAAGTGGCTACACCTTC.

Ten or more counts support this clonotype. The chain is built from TRBV6-2 or TRBV6-3 and TRBJ2-1; the D gene is possibly TRBD2 (6 bases). Trimming removed 6 bases at V and 3 bases at J, with 9 bases between. The germline gives CDR1 MNHEY, CDR2 SVGEGT. The CDR3 is made up of 13 amino acids. The CDR3 region is CASSGSFYNEQFF. The DNA of the CDR3 is TGTGCCAGCAGCGGGAGTTTCTACAATGAGCAGTTCTTC.

The rearrangement joins TRBV20-1 to TRBJ1-2, with a possible D match to TRBD1 (5 bases). There are 13 residues in the CDR3. Trimming shortened V by 3 bases and J by 4 bases, and 12 bases separated the two germline ends. In germline, CDR1 is DFQATT, CDR2 SNEGSKA (reference sequence). The CDR3 spells CSASSPGSYGYTF. The CDR3 bases are TGCAGTGCTAGTAGCCCAGGGTCCTATGGCTACACCTTC.

V gene TRBV27 combines with J gene TRBJ1-5; TRBD1 is a possible D gene (6 bases). In germline, CDR1 is MNHEY, CDR2 SMNVEV (reference sequence). Trimming took 2 bases from V and 3 from J, leaving 8 bases between them. The CDR3 consists of 14 residues. The CDR3 DNA sequence: TGTGCCAGCAGTTTAGCAGGGGACAATCAGCCCCAGCATTTT. It codes for CASSLAGDNQPQHF.

This clonotype showed up many times. For the CDR3, the DNA is TGTGCCAGCAGCAGACTGCCCCTCCTAACCTACGAGCAGTACTTC. It codes for CASSRLPLLTYEQYF. The V and J genes are TRBV7-2 and TRBJ2-7; D not certain. Germline CDR1 is SGHTA and CDR2 is FQGNSA. This CDR3 spans 15 amino acids. Trimming took 5 bases from V and 2 from J, leaving 16 bases between them.

There are many counts of this clonotype. The rearrangement uses TRBV12-5 and TRBJ1-5; tentative D call: TRBD1 (5 bases). The germline V and J ends were trimmed by 3 bases and 7 bases, with 7 bases remaining between them. The germline V gene encodes CDR1 LGHNT and CDR2 FRNRAP. The CDR3 contains 12 residues. The CDR3 DNA follows: TGTGCTAGTGGTTTCCAGGGCCAGCCCCAGCATTTT. It translates to CASGFQGQPQHF.

As for this clonotype: One junction end does not reproduce the germline sequence, and a read error may be involved. The rearrangement joins TRBV27 to TRBJ2-1, with a weak D call TRBD1 (6 bases). This CDR3 comprises 15 residues. CDR1 and CDR2 from the germline V gene are MNHEY and SMNVEV (reference sequence). Written as DNA, the CDR3 is TGTGCCAGCAGTCCCCCACAGGGAGCCTACAATGAGCAGATCTTC. It yields the protein CASSPPQGAYNEQIF.

V and J are TRBV25-1 and TRBJ2-2; D might be TRBD1 (6 bases). Trimming shortened V by 5 bases and J by 4 bases, and 11 bases separated the two germline ends. The CDR3 covers 14 residues. The V gene's germline CDR1 is MGHDK and CDR2 SYGVNS. CDR3 DNA sequence: TGTGCCAGCAGTAGGCAGGGGAGCACCGGGGAGCTGTTTTTT. Protein product: CASSRQGSTGELFF.

The chain joins TRBV19 to TRBJ2-7; 8 nucleotides agree with TRBD2. Germline-derived CDR1 and CDR2 are LNHDA and SQIVND (reference sequence). The CDR3 is 14 amino acids. The junction had 3 bases not matched to a gene; V was cut back by 5 bases and J by 0 bases. CDR3 region: CASSFAGGSYEQYF. The CDR3 coding sequence is TGTGCCAGTAGTTTCGCGGGGGGCTCCTACGAGCAGTACTTC.

This clonotype was counted many times. This chain joins TRBV20-1 and TRBJ2-7; 10 nucleotides line up with TRBD2. The junction had 9 bases not matched to a gene; V was cut back by 5 bases and J by 2 bases. The length of the CDR3 is 15 residues. Germline V gene lookup returns CDR1 DFQATT and CDR2 SNEGSKA (reference sequence). The CDR3 protein is CSASFIAGGAYEQYF. The CDR3 nucleotides read TGCAGTGCTTCTTTCATAGCGGGAGGTGCCTACGAGCAGTACTTC.

To note about this clonotype: It may be a read error: a sequence one base away is much more abundant. V and J are TRBV12-3 or TRBV12-4 and TRBJ2-7; TRBD1 is a possible D gene (6 bases). CDR3 length equals 13 residues. V shed 10 bases and J shed 6 bases, with 19 bases lying between them. For the CDR3, the DNA is TGTGCCACCCTAACAGGGAATCTCTGCGAGCAGTACTTC. It codes for CATLTGNLCEQYF.

This clonotype was picked up many times. This chain joins TRBV6-5 and TRBJ2-7; D gene ambiguous. V was trimmed by 0 bases and J by 10 bases, leaving 7 bases between them. The CDR3 runs to 11 residues. CDR1 MNHEY and CDR2 SVGAGI come from the germline V gene. CDR3 DNA sequence: TGTGCCAGCAGTTACTCGGCAGCCCAGTACTTC. Its protein product is CASSYSAAQYF.

Comment on this clonotype: Its ends do not fully match the called genes, so a read error is possible. The genes are TRBV19 and TRBJ1-2; TRBD1 is a possible D gene (6 bases). Germline V gives CDR1 LNHDA, CDR2 SQIVND (reference sequence). This CDR3 has 13 amino acids. The CDR3 nucleotides are TGTGCCAGTGGTATACAGGGAGCCTATGGCTACACCTTC. Protein sequence: CASGIQGAYGYTF.

To note about this clonotype: This sequence may be a read error, since a much larger clone differs from it by one base. The chain recombines TRBV5-1 with TRBJ1-4, with D maybe TRBD1 (5 bases). The germline V and J ends were trimmed by 4 bases and 5 bases, with 15 bases remaining between them. This CDR3 has 15 amino acids. CDR1 is SGHRS, CDR2 YFSETQ, per germline. CDR3 region: CASSPRDGENEKLFF. The CDR3 DNA follows: TGCGCCAGCAGCCCGAGGGACGGGGAGAATGAAAAACTGTTTTTT.

The count of this clonotype is one. The rearrangement uses TRBV9 and TRBJ2-1; possibly TRBD1 for D (5 bases). Trimming cost V 2 bases and J 4 bases, with 7 bases left between them. The germline CDR1 and CDR2 sequences are SGDLS and YYNGEE. There are 13 residues in the CDR3. The CDR3 sequence: CASSVDTYNEQFF. CDR3 DNA: TGTGCCAGCAGCGTGGACACTTACAATGAGCAGTTCTTC.

The genes are TRBV24-1 and TRBJ2-3; 10 bases match TRBD1. The germline CDR1 and CDR2 sequences are KGHDR and SFDVKD. The CDR3 extends over 16 amino acids. V lost 3 bases, J lost 3 bases, and 5 bases stayed unmatched. The CDR3 coding sequence is TGTGCCACCAGTGATGTGACAGGGGGCGCGACAGATACGCAGTATTTT. Its protein product is CATSDVTGGATDTQYF.

This clonotype was seen repeatedly, ten times or more. This chain connects TRBV27 to TRBJ2-7; 9 bases line up with TRBD1. Germline CDR1 MNHEY, CDR2 SMNVEV (reference sequence). V lost 3 bases and J lost 6; bases outside the gene matches: 3. CDR3 size: 13 residues. CDR3 DNA sequence: TGTGCCAGCAGTTTCGGACAGGGGCGCGAGCAGTACTTC. Residues: CASSFGQGREQYF.

The chain has TRBV25-1 and TRBJ1-4, with D possibly matching TRBD1 (5 bases). Germline V gene lookup returns CDR1 MGHDK and CDR2 SYGVNS. V lost 2 bases to trimming and J lost 4 bases, with 11 bases between them. The CDR3 is made up of 15 amino acids. CDR3 amino acids: CASSEGTVNNEKLFF. The CDR3 DNA follows: TGTGCCAGCAGTGAAGGGACCGTTAATAATGAAAAACTGTTTTTT.